This T cell receptor (beta chain) was recorded in a study of tissue T cells after allogeneic stem cell transplantation. Study-level points and caveats: Anatomically similar tissues had similar TCR repertoires within each patient. Only a limited share of tissue TCRs appeared in blood or spleen.

Worth noting for this clone: What it binds is unknown.

The CDR3 length is 14 residues. With 0 bases removed from V and 3 bases from J, the gap between germline ends came to 7 bases. The germline V gene encodes CDR1 SGDLS and CDR2 YYNGEE. Sequencing of TCRbeta CDR3 at survey depth gave sequences and template counts. TCRdb keeps only in-frame clones here, not all; method: immunoSEQ multiplex PCR. The sample holds 5,500 to 7,000 clones, roughly 60% seen once. This clonotype originated in an older male donor with lung cancer. The sequencing used tissue from the jejunum, collected at autopsy. The rearrangement links TRBV9 to TRBJ1-5; D is unresolved. The CDR3, as DNA: TGTGCCAGCAGCGTAGGAGGGTTCAATCAGCCCCAGCATTTT. This translates into CASSVGGFNQPQHF.